What follows are 32 T cell receptor beta chains derived from one specimen sequenced in a study of long-term antiretroviral therapy in people with HIV. The assay used was immunoSEQ (version v3.0), run at survey level. TCRdb's copy holds only in-frame clones and misses some; the assay was immunoSEQ multiplex PCR. The sample includes more than 25,000 clones, roughly 98% of them seen just once. This material consisted of unsorted PBMCs, taken 7.6 years after starting antiretroviral therapy. The source is a man aged 25 to 40 with HIV.

The rearrangement links TRBV5-1 to TRBJ1-1; D remains unclear. The CDR3 has 14 residues. Trimming pared 5 bases from V and 3 bases from J, leaving 14 bases between. Germline assignment: CDR1 SGHRS and CDR2 YFSETQ. CDR3 region: CASRGGRGDTEAFF. The DNA of the CDR3 is TGCGCCAGCAGGGGAGGGCGTGGGGACACTGAAGCTTTCTTT. Full variable domain (missing parts from reference TRBV5-1 and TRBJ1-1): KAGVTQTPRYLIKTRGQQVTLSCSPISGHRSVSWYQQTPGQGLQFLFEYFSETQRNKGNFPGRFSGRQFSNSRSEMNVSTLELGDSALYLCASRGGRGDTEAFFGQGTRLTVV.

This clone came up once. This chain joins TRBV5-1 and TRBJ1-2; TRBD1 matches at 8 bases. The CDR3 extends over 13 amino acids. Germline CDR1 SGHRS, CDR2 YFSETQ. The ends lost 0 bases at V and 6 bases at J; junction bases unmatched: 1. In DNA form, the CDR3 reads TGCGCCAGCAGCTTGGAGACAGGGGATGGCTACACCTTC. This gives the protein CASSLETGDGYTF.

This chain links TRBV7-6 with TRBJ1-1; D not certain. The CDR3 spans 14 residues. V was shortened by 5 bases and J by 3 bases, with 13 bases between the two germline ends. Looked up from germline, CDR1 is SGHVS and CDR2 is FNYEAQ. The DNA for the CDR3 is TGTGCCAGCAGCCAAGTGCCGTCGGACACTGAAGCTTTCTTT. It specifies CASSQVPSDTEAFF.

In this sample, this clone turned up a few times. The chain links TRBV2 to TRBJ1-4; tentatively, D is TRBD1 (6 bases). Per the germline V gene, CDR1 is SNHLY and CDR2 is FYNNEI. The CDR3 is 15 amino acids. Trimming stripped 3 bases from V and 7 bases from J, with 15 bases between. The CDR3 nucleotides read TGTGCCAGCAGTGAGGGTGGGGGCGCGGGTGAAAAACTGTTTTTT. This sequence encodes CASSEGGGAGEKLFF.

This chain joins TRBV6-5 and TRBJ1-6; possible D gene TRBD1, 5 bases. The V end was cut by 0 bases, the J end by 9 bases, with 12 bases between. The CDR3 has 15 amino acids. The germline V gene has CDR1 MNHEY and CDR2 SVGAGI. CDR3 nucleotides: TGTGCCAGCAGTTACTCGGGGGTAGCGGGTTCACCCCTCCACTTT. Its translation is CASSYSGVAGSPLHF.

The chain employs TRBV7-9 and TRBJ2-7, with 7 nucleotides matching TRBD1. V gave up 5 bases and J gave up 2 bases; unmatched junction bases: 15. This CDR3 is built from 17 residues. Germline lookup yields CDR1 SEHNR and CDR2 FQNEAQ (reference sequence). The CDR3 here is CASSPEVGQGVPYEQYF. The CDR3 DNA sequence: TGTGCCAGCAGCCCAGAGGTCGGGCAGGGGGTTCCCTACGAGCAGTACTTC.

The V and J genes are TRBV2 and TRBJ1-4, with D unclear. Germline-derived CDR1 and CDR2 are SNHLY and FYNNEI. The CDR3 runs to 11 residues. V lost 6 bases to trimming and J lost 7 bases, with 6 bases between them. CDR3 in DNA: TGTGCCAGCAGGCTTTTTGAAAAACTGTTTTTT. Translation gives CASRLFEKLFF. The entire variable domain, with the rest obtained from reference TRBV2 and TRBJ1-4, is as follows: EPEVTQTPSHQVTQMGQEVILRCVPISNHLYFYWYRQILGQKVEFLVSFYNNEISEKSEIFDDQFSVERPDGSNFTLKIRSTKLEDSAMYFCASRLFEKLFFGSGTQLSVL.

The rearrangement uses TRBV5-4 and TRBJ2-5; 8 nucleotides match TRBD2. CDR3 length: 17 amino acids. Germline CDR1 and CDR2: SGHNT and YYREEE (reference sequence). J was trimmed by 9 bases and V by 5 bases; bases with no gene match: 21. CDR3 DNA: TGTGCCAGCAGATCGCCCGAACAGCGGGGGCCCCCCAGGGCCCAGTACTTC. The encoded protein is CASRSPEQRGPPRAQYF.

The gene calls are TRBV10-3 and TRBJ2-3; D gene unclear. Trimming took 5 bases from V and 2 from J, leaving 14 bases between them. The CDR3 has 15 residues. Germline-derived CDR1 and CDR2 are ENHRY and SYGVKD. This chain's CDR3 is CAISSKGVNTDTQYF. The DNA of the CDR3 is TGTGCCATCAGTTCTAAAGGAGTAAACACAGATACGCAGTATTTT.

The rearrangement uses TRBV27 and TRBJ2-7, with a weak D call TRBD1 (6 bases). V was shortened by 4 bases and J by 2 bases, with 18 bases between the two germline ends. The CDR3 has 16 residues. Germline V CDR1 and CDR2: MNHEY, SMNVEV (reference sequence). CDR3 coding DNA: TGTGCCAGCAGTTGGGACACCGGGCCCTTTCCCTACGAGCAGTACTTC. It is translated as CASSWDTGPFPYEQYF.

This chain connects TRBV4-2 to TRBJ2-7, with D unclear. The germline gives CDR1 LGHNA, CDR2 YNFKEQ. The V end was cut by 5 bases, the J end by 1 base, with 9 bases between. This CDR3 spans 13 amino acids. The CDR3 DNA follows: TGTGCCAGCAGCAACGACGTGTCCTACGAGCAGTACTTC. Its translation is CASSNDVSYEQYF.

This clone was counted a single time. The chain is built from TRBV6-6 and TRBJ2-7; 7 bases map to TRBD1. V dropped 2 bases and J dropped 2; count of bases not matched to a gene: 3. CDR1 MNHNY and CDR2 SVGAGI come from the germline V gene (reference sequence). The CDR3 runs 14 residues. CDR3 nucleotide sequence: TGTGCCAGCAGTTACAAGGACAGGCCCTACGAGCAGTACTTC. It translates to CASSYKDRPYEQYF.

The gene calls are TRBV20-1 and TRBJ1-2; D unresolved. V was clipped by 2 bases and J by 3 bases, with 4 bases between them. This CDR3 comprises 11 residues. Germline loops: CDR1 DFQATT, CDR2 SNEGSKA (reference sequence). Here the CDR3 reads CSARSDYGYTF. In DNA form, the CDR3 reads TGCAGTGCTAGATCGGACTATGGCTACACCTTC.

J is TRBJ2-1 and V is TRBV6-5; TRBD2 might be the D (6 bases). Trimming shortened V by 8 bases and J by 9 bases, and 14 bases separated the two germline ends. The CDR3 has 12 residues. Germline loops: CDR1 MNHEY, CDR2 SVGAGI. DNA of the CDR3: TGTGCCAGCTTTACGGGAGTAGGTGAGCAGTTCTTC. Translating it yields CASFTGVGEQFF.

This chain uses TRBV28 with TRBJ1-5, with D unresolved. Germline V CDR1 and CDR2: MDHEN, SYDVKM. V gave up 3 bases and J gave up 2 bases, with 5 bases separating them. The CDR3 is 13 amino acids. Written as DNA, the CDR3 is TGTGCCAGCAGTTTGGACGGCAATCAGCCCCAGCATTTT. Translation gives CASSLDGNQPQHF.

The chain combines TRBV11-2 with TRBJ2-2, with no clear D. The CDR3 consists of 15 residues. V was clipped by 2 bases and J by 0 bases, with 7 bases between them. Germline CDR1 and CDR2: SGHAT and FQNNGV. The CDR3 sequence is CASSLKVANTGELFF. The CDR3 nucleotides are TGTGCCAGCAGCTTAAAAGTGGCGAACACCGGGGAGCTGTTTTTT.

The chain links TRBV9 to TRBJ1-1; D may be TRBD1 (5 bases). The CDR3 consists of 13 residues. Germline V gene lookup returns CDR1 SGDLS and CDR2 YYNGEE. Trimming took 0 bases from V and 7 from J, leaving 10 bases between them. CDR3 DNA: TGTGCCAGCAGCGTAGCTTCGGGGGGTGAAGCTTTCTTT. Protein: CASSVASGGEAFF.

This chain connects TRBV25-1 to TRBJ2-5; D gene ambiguous. V lost 0 bases to trimming and J lost 0 bases, with 14 bases between them. This CDR3 contains 17 residues. Germline CDR1 is MGHDK and CDR2 is SYGVNS. The CDR3 DNA sequence: TGTGCCAGCAGTGAATATGGGGTCACCACGTACCAAGAGACCCAGTACTTC. Its protein product is CASSEYGVTTYQETQYF.

This chain joins TRBV11-1 and TRBJ2-1, with D maybe TRBD2 (6 bases). This CDR3 comprises 14 residues. V lost 5 bases and J lost 3, with 11 bases in between. Germline V lookup: CDR1 SGHAT, CDR2 FQDESV (reference sequence). This CDR3 reads CASSKGLNYNEQFF. As DNA, the CDR3 is TGTGCCAGCAGCAAGGGACTTAACTACAATGAGCAGTTCTTC.

This chain links TRBV7-6 with TRBJ2-3; 7 positions match TRBD2. The CDR3 sequence is 21 residues long. With 3 bases clipped from V and 4 bases from J, the junction kept 25 bases outside the gene matches. Germline CDR1 reads SGHVS; CDR2 reads FNYEAQ. CDR3 DNA: TGTGCCAGCAGCTTCCTACCCAAGGCCCTTTCTAGCGGCGCTTTTTCAGATACGCAGTATTTT. Its translation: CASSFLPKALSSGAFSDTQYF.

V gene TRBV7-2 combines with J gene TRBJ2-2; D perhaps matches TRBD2 (6 bases). V lost 6 bases and J lost 5, with 13 bases in between. The germline CDR1 and CDR2 sequences are SGHTA and FQGNSA. The CDR3 covers 14 residues. CDR3 nucleotides: TGTGCCAGCAGATCTAGCGCGGGGACCGGGGAGCTGTTTTTT. Protein product: CASRSSAGTGELFF. The full variable domain, rest sourced from reference TRBV7-2 and TRBJ2-2, is GAGVSQSPSNKVTEKGKDVELRCDPISGHTALYWYRQSLGQGLEFLIYFQGNSAPDKSGLPSDRFSAERTGGSVSTLTIQRTQQEDSAVYLCASRSSAGTGELFFGEGSRLTVL.

The count of this clone is one. The V call is TRBV27, the J call TRBJ1-5; no reliable D call. Germline CDR1 MNHEY, CDR2 SMNVEV (reference sequence). Trimming cost V 5 bases and J 7 bases, with 12 bases left between them. CDR3 length: 13 residues. In DNA form, the CDR3 reads TGTGCCAGCAGTCCCGAAGGGAACCAGCCCCAGCATTTT. Protein: CASSPEGNQPQHF.

The chain employs TRBV29-1 and TRBJ1-2; D not resolved. Germline-derived CDR1 and CDR2 are SQVTM and ANQGSEA. Trimming cost V 8 bases and J 0 bases, with 13 bases left between them. This CDR3 region has 13 residues. CDR3 sequence: CSLPLAANYGYTF. Here the CDR3 DNA reads TGCAGCCTCCCCCTGGCAGCTAACTATGGCTACACCTTC.

This rearrangement joins TRBV30 to TRBJ1-5; D gene unclear. In germline, CDR1 is GTSNPN, CDR2 SVGIG (reference sequence). Between the trimmed V and J ends, which lost 0 bases and 0 bases, there was a span of 6 bases. The CDR3 loop spans 14 amino acids. The DNA for the CDR3 is TGTGCCTGGAGTGTAACGCATAGCAATCAGCCCCAGCATTTT. Translating it yields CAWSVTHSNQPQHF.

V gene TRBV13 combines with J gene TRBJ2-7; 8 bases agree with TRBD1. Germline V lookup: CDR1 PRHDT, CDR2 FYEKMQ (reference sequence). V lost 5 bases and J lost 3; bases outside the gene matches: 6. This CDR3 is built from 14 residues. The DNA of the CDR3 is TGTGCCAGCAGCAAAGGACAGGGAATCTACGAGCAGTACTTC. Amino acid sequence: CASSKGQGIYEQYF. Together with reference TRBV13 and TRBJ2-7, the CDR3 gives the full variable domain: AAGVIQSPRHLIKEKRETATLKCYPIPRHDTVYWYQQGPGQDPQFLISFYEKMQSDKGSIPDRFSAQQFSDYHSELNMSSLELGDSALYFCASSKGQGIYEQYFGPGTRLTVT.

This clone is a singleton in its sample. V usage is TRBV11-2 and J usage is TRBJ1-4; possible D gene TRBD1, 5 bases. The CDR3 extends over 14 amino acids. The germline V gene encodes CDR1 SGHAT and CDR2 FQNNGV. V was clipped by 1 base and J by 5 bases, with 8 bases between them. Here the CDR3 DNA reads TGTGCCAGCAGCTTAGCGGGGGAGAATGAAAAACTGTTTTTT. The encoded protein is CASSLAGENEKLFF.

The genes are TRBV5-1 and TRBJ2-7; D is possibly TRBD2 (6 bases). CDR3 length equals 15 residues. Trimming took 0 bases from V and 5 from J, leaving 15 bases between them. Looked up from germline, CDR1 is SGHRS and CDR2 is YFSETQ. The chain's CDR3 is CASSLVGGGVHEQYF. The CDR3 DNA sequence: TGCGCCAGCAGCTTGGTTGGGGGAGGAGTCCACGAGCAGTACTTC.

The chain combines TRBV10-3 with TRBJ1-2; D is unresolved. V was pared by 10 bases and J by 2 bases, with 14 bases between. CDR3 length: 13 amino acids. Germline CDR1 and CDR2: ENHRY and SYGVKD. CDR3 loop: CATSSGGNYGYTF. The CDR3, as DNA: TGTGCCACCTCGTCGGGAGGGAACTATGGCTACACCTTC.

The chain has TRBV6-1 and TRBJ1-1, with D maybe TRBD1 (5 bases). CDR3 length: 12 residues. The germline gives CDR1 MNHNS, CDR2 SASEGT. Trimming pared 7 bases from V and 4 bases from J, leaving 10 bases between. CDR3 bases: TGTGCCAGCAACGGAGGGGTCACTGAAGCTTTCTTT. Amino acid sequence: CASNGGVTEAFF.

The V gene is TRBV7-9, the J gene TRBJ1-1; D not certain. V was trimmed by 3 bases and J by 3 bases, leaving 11 bases between them. CDR3 size: 14 residues. Germline assignment: CDR1 SEHNR and CDR2 FQNEAQ (reference sequence). The CDR3, as DNA: TGTGCCAGCAGCTTGAGTGGGCGGTACACTGAAGCTTTCTTT. It translates to CASSLSGRYTEAFF.

This chain links TRBV29-1 with TRBJ2-7; D uncertain. Germline assignment: CDR1 SQVTM and CDR2 ANQGSEA. This CDR3 region has 16 residues. V lost 4 bases, J lost 0 bases, and 19 bases lay in between. The CDR3 loop reads CSVGPRRAAVSYEQYF. CDR3 DNA sequence: TGCAGCGTTGGCCCCCGTCGGGCAGCCGTCTCCTACGAGCAGTACTTC.

The chain couples TRBV30 to TRBJ1-2; no clear D gene. CDR1 and CDR2 from the germline V gene are GTSNPN and SVGIG (reference sequence). Trimming stripped 0 bases from V and 3 bases from J, with 5 bases between. The CDR3 length is 12 residues. DNA for the CDR3: TGTGCCTGGAGTGTTGTCGACTATGGCTACACCTTC. Translation gives CAWSVVDYGYTF.